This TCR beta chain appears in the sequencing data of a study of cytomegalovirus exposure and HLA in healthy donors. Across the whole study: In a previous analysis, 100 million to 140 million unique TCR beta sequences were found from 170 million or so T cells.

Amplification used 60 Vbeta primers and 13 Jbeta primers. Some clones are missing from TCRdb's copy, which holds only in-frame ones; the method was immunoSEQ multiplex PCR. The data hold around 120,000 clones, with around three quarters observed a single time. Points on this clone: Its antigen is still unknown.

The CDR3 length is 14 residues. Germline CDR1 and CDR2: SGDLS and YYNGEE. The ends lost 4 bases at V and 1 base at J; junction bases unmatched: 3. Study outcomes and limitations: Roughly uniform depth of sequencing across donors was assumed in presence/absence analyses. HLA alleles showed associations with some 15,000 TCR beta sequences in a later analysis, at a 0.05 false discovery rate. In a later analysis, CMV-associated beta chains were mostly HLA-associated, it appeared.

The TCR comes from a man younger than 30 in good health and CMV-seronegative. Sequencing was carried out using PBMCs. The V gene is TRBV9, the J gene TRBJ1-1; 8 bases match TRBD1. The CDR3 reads CASSLTGENTEAFF. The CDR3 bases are TGTGCCAGCAGCCTGACAGGGGAGAACACTGAAGCTTTCTTT.